These 6 T cell receptor beta chains came from one sample sequenced in a study of blood T cell repertoires in COVID-19. The method was immunoSEQ multiplex PCR; TCRdb's version includes in-frame clones alone and lacks a portion of them. This sample carries about 230,000 clones, roughly 82% of them seen once, and the ten largest clones take around 2.5%. The material sequenced was peripheral blood. The receptors derive from a middle-aged man who had recovered from COVID-19.

V is TRBV24-1 and J is TRBJ2-3; 7 bases align to TRBD2. Trimming took 3 bases from V and 3 from J; bases not matched to a gene: 2. The V gene's germline CDR1 is KGHDR and CDR2 SFDVKD. This CDR3 comprises 14 residues. The chain's CDR3 is CATSDSGATDTQYF. The CDR3 DNA reads TGTGCCACCAGTGATAGCGGGGCTACAGATACGCAGTATTTT.

This clone has more than one count but fewer than ten. V and J are TRBV11-3 and TRBJ2-3; TRBD2 matches 9 bases. Germline V gene data show CDR1 as SGHNT and CDR2 as YENEEA. The CDR3 contains 15 residues. V shed 8 bases and J 5 bases; nucleotides not matched to a gene: 11. CDR3 DNA sequence: TGTGCCAGCGCTATGAGGCGGGGGGGCCAAGATACGCAGTATTTT. Its protein product is CASAMRRGGQDTQYF. Full variable domain (remainder filled in from reference TRBV11-3 and TRBJ2-3): EAGVVQSPRYKIIEKKQPVAFWCNPISGHNTLYWYLQNLGQGPELLIRYENEEAVDDSQLPKDRFSAERLKGVDSTLKIQPAELGDSAVYLCASAMRRGGQDTQYFGPGTRLTVL.

The chain combines TRBV24-1 with TRBJ2-7; 8 positions match TRBD1. V dropped 8 bases and J dropped 5; count of bases not matched to a gene: 7. Germline CDR1 is KGHDR and CDR2 is SFDVKD. The CDR3 has 13 amino acids. The CDR3 spells CATNRDRSHEQYF. The DNA for the CDR3 is TGTGCCACCAATAGGGACAGGTCCCACGAGCAGTACTTC.

The CDR3 region is CASSISYRTEAFF. The CDR3 region has the DNA TGTGCCAGTAGTATAAGCTACCGGACTGAAGCTTTCTTT. The chain is built from TRBV19 and TRBJ1-1; D is ambiguous. The CDR3 contains 13 residues. Per germline, CDR1 LNHDA and CDR2 SQIVND (reference sequence). The V gene lost 2 bases and the J gene lost 5 bases, with 9 bases spanning the gap.

This clone was seen a few times. J is TRBJ1-6 and V is TRBV2; 8 nucleotides match TRBD1. V dropped 8 bases and J dropped 7; count of bases not matched to a gene: 7. The CDR3 is 14 residues long. Germline V gene data show CDR1 as SNHLY and CDR2 as FYNNEI. The CDR3 bases are TGTGCCAGCGGCCTACAGGGGGACAATTCACCCCTCCACTTT. Amino acid sequence: CASGLQGDNSPLHF.

The rearrangement links TRBV7-2 to TRBJ2-1; 11 bases line up with TRBD2. Germline CDR1 SGHTA, CDR2 FQGNSA. V gave up 2 bases and J gave up 6 bases; unmatched junction bases: 6. CDR3 length: 16 amino acids. This CDR3 is CASSLYTSGSLNEQFF. The CDR3 DNA follows: TGTGCCAGCAGCTTATATACTAGCGGGAGTCTCAATGAGCAGTTCTTC.